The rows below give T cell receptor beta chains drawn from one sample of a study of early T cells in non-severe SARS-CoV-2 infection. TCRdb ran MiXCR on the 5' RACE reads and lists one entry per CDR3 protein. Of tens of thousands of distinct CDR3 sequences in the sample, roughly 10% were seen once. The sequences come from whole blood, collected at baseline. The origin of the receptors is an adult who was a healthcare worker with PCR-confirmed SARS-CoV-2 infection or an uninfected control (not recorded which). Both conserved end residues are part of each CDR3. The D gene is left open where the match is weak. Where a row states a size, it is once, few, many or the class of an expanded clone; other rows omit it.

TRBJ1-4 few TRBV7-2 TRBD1 CASSLVATGTGTEKLFF TGTGCCAGCAGCTTAGTCGCCACCGGGACAGGGACTGAAAAACTGTTTTTT
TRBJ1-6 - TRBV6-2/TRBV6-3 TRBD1 CASSYYRRTGRRNSPLHF TGTGCCAGCAGTTACTACCGACGGACAGGGCGGCGGAATTCACCCCTCCACTTT
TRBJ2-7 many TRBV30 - CAWRDSWYEQYF TGTGCCTGGAGGGACTCTTGGTACGAGCAGTACTTC
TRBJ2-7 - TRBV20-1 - CSAPKPGGSYEQYF TGCAGTGCTCCAAAGCCCGGGGGCTCGTACGAGCAGTACTTC
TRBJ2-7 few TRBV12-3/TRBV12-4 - CASSPGYEQYF TGTGCCAGCAGTCCAGGGTACGAGCAGTACTTC
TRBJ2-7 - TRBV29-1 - CSVRGRREQYF TGCAGCGTCCGGGGGCGGCGGGAGCAGTACTTC
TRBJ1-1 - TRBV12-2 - CASRLGTGSDAEAFF TGTGCAAGTCGCTTGGGTACAGGGTCGGACGCTGAAGCTTTCTTT
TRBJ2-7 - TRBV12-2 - CASRLAEQGEGPYEQYF TGTGCAAGTCGCTTAGCAGAACAGGGCGAGGGGCCCTACGAGCAGTACTTC
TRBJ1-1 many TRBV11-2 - CASSLGPRGGHMNTEAFF TGTGCCAGCAGCTTAGGGCCCAGGGGCGGACATATGAACACTGAAGCTTTCTTT
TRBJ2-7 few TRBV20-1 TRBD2 CSARGVAGVYEQYF TGCAGTGCTAGGGGAGTAGCGGGGGTCTACGAGCAGTACTTC
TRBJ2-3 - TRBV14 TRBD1 CASSLRTGTTDTQYF TGTGCCAGCAGTCTCCGGACAGGGACCACAGATACGCAGTATTTT
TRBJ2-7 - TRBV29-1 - CSVEASGAYEQYF TGCAGCGTTGAGGCCTCGGGCGCCTACGAGCAGTACTTC
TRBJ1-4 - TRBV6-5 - CASKLNREKGEKLFF TGTGCCAGCAAACTCAACAGGGAGAAAGGTGAAAAACTGTTTTTT
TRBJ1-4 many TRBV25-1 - CASSDTGVANEKLFF TGTGCCAGCAGTGATACGGGGGTGGCTAATGAAAAACTGTTTTTT
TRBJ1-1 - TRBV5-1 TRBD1 CASSSGGVRPLF TGCGCCAGCAGCTCAGGGGGCGTAAGACCCCTCTTT
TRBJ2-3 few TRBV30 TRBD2 CAWSVRPSGGKTDTQYF TGTGCCTGGAGTGTACGCCCTAGCGGGGGAAAAACAGATACGCAGTATTTT
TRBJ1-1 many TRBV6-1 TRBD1 CASRDRENTEAFF TGTGCCAGCAGGGACAGGGAGAACACTGAAGCTTTCTTT
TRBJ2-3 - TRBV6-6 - CASGRSYTQYF TGTGCCTCGGGGAGGAGCTATACGCAGTATTTT
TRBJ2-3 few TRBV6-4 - CASSAAEADTDTQYF TGTGCCAGCAGTGCGGCGGAGGCCGACACAGATACGCAGTATTTT
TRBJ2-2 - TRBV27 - CASTLRGTGELFF TGTGCCAGCACCCTACGGGGGACCGGGGAGCTGTTTTTT
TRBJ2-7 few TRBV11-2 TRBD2 CASSLTSGDYEQYF TGTGCCAGCAGCTTAACTAGCGGGGACTACGAGCAGTACTTC
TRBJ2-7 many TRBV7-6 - CASSLAAGGAYEQYF TGTGCCAGCAGCTTAGCGGCGGGCGGGGCCTACGAGCAGTACTTC
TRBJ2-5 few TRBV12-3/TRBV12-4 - CASSRLDIETQYF TGTGCCAGCAGTAGACTAGATATTGAGACCCAGTACTTC
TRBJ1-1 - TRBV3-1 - CASSWRSENTEAFF TGTGCCAGCAGCTGGAGATCGGAGAACACTGAAGCTTTCTTT
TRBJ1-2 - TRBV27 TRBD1 CASSEVARTGNGYTF TGTGCCAGCAGTGAGGTTGCGCGGACAGGGAATGGCTACACCTTC
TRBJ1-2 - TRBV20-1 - CSASEGSGGYTF TGCAGTGCTAGCGAGGGATCGGGAGGCTACACCTTC
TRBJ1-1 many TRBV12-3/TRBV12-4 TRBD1 CASRMETGGNTEAFF TGTGCCAGCAGGATGGAAACAGGGGGCAACACTGAAGCTTTCTTT
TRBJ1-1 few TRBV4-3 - CASSTNTGNTEAFF TGCGCCAGCTCGACGAACACAGGGAACACTGAAGCTTTCTTT
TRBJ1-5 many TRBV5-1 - CASSLEGGNQPQHF TGCGCCAGCAGCCTGGAGGGTGGGAATCAGCCCCAGCATTTT
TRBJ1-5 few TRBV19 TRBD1 CASSIHEGQGGRNQPQHF TGTGCCAGTAGTATCCATGAGGGACAGGGAGGAAGAAATCAGCCCCAGCATTTT
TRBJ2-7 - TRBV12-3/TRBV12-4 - CASADSSYEQYF TGTGCCAGCGCGGACAGCTCCTACGAGCAGTACTTC